Listed below are T cell receptor beta chains from one sample, sequenced in a study of T cells in Graves' hyperthyroidism and ophthalmopathy. One entry per CDR3 protein, called by TCRdb with MiXCR from the multiplex PCR reads. The sample includes around 500,000 distinct CDR3 sequences, about 16% of them seen just once. What was sequenced was blood. These receptors were obtained from a woman aged 25 to 39 with Graves' ophthalmopathy. Both conserved end residues are part of each CDR3. D genes are given only for firm matches. The size field is filled for only some rows; it gives once, few, many or a size class.

j_call d_call v_call clone_size cdr3_nt cdr3_aa
TRBJ2-3 - TRBV28 many TGTGCCAGCAGTTTACCACCCCCGGGACTCTTCCTCACAGATACGCAGTATTTT CASSLPPPGLFLTDTQYF
TRBJ2-6 - TRBV12-3/TRBV12-4 many TGTGCCAGCAGTCCCGCCGGGGGCGCGTCTGGGGCCAACGTCCTGACTTTC CASSPAGGASGANVLTF
TRBJ2-5 - TRBV3-1 many TGTGCCAGCAGCGGCCTCGGTTTCGGAAGGGACCAAGAGACCCAGTACTTC CASSGLGFGRDQETQYF
TRBJ2-7 - TRBV20-1 many TGCAGTGCTAGAGCAACAGAATACTACGAGCAGTACTTC CSARATEYYEQYF
TRBJ2-7 - TRBV29-1 - TGCAGCGTTGAGGGGTCCCACGAGCAGTACTTC CSVEGSHEQYF
TRBJ1-5 - TRBV3-1 many TGTGCCAGCAGCCAAGCCGTAGGCAGTTTTCGGCCCCAGCATTTT CASSQAVGSFRPQHF
TRBJ2-3 TRBD2 TRBV7-2 - TGTGCCAGCAGCTTAGAATGGGCTAGCGGGTTCGCAGATACGCAGTATTTT CASSLEWASGFADTQYF
TRBJ2-2 - TRBV28 many TGTGCCAGCAGTTTCGGGGGCACCGGGGAGCTGTTTTTT CASSFGGTGELFF
TRBJ2-7 - TRBV28 many TGTGCCAGCAGAGTTTACCCCTCGGGTAGGGGAAACGAGCAGTACTTC CASRVYPSGRGNEQYF
TRBJ1-3 - TRBV19 - TGTGCCAGTACGACAGGCGGGCCTGGAAACACCATATATTTT CASTTGGPGNTIYF
TRBJ2-2 - TRBV7-6 few TGTGCCAGCAGTGCGACGGGGGGCCCGAACACCGGGGAGCTGTTTTTT CASSATGGPNTGELFF
TRBJ2-1 - TRBV4-3 many TGCGCCAGCAGCCAAGAGTTTTCTGAGCGGCATGAGCAGTTCTTC CASSQEFSERHEQFF
TRBJ1-6 TRBD1 TRBV4-3 - TGCGCCAGCAGCCCCACAAGAGGGACAGCCGGTTCACCCCTCCACTTT CASSPTRGTAGSPLHF
TRBJ2-7 - TRBV28 many TGTGCCAGCAGCCGGGGGTTTAGCTCCTACGAGCAGTACTTC CASSRGFSSYEQYF